The source of this T cell receptor beta chain is a study of blood T cell repertoires in COVID-19. This clone has just a few counts. V was shortened by 4 bases and J by 3 bases, with 12 bases between the two germline ends. This CDR3 has 13 residues. Per the germline V gene, CDR1 is SQVTM and CDR2 is ANQGSEA. Cohort allocation depended upon clinical history that participants reported. Produced via immunoSEQ multiplex PCR; TCRdb's table is partial and in-frame only. Among some 190,000 clones, around 87% were seen once, and the ten largest hold approximately 25%. This receptor was obtained from a middle-aged woman in a cohort exposed to, infected with or recovered from COVID-19 (not recorded which). The chain couples TRBV29-1 to TRBJ1-2; D possibly corresponds to TRBD1 (6 bases). The sequencing input was PBMCs or T cells enriched from blood (not recorded which). CDR3 coding DNA: TGCAGCGTTGGGACACAGGGTCACTATGGCTACACCTTC. It specifies CSVGTQGHYGYTF.